The source of this T cell receptor (beta chain) is a study of T cell repertoires in cytomegalovirus infection. Overall study: Indications came from public TCR beta signatures; they pointed to CMV infection and to a matching HLA type. Notes on the study in general: Cumulated frequencies of public TCR beta families served to identify carriers of CMV plus the relevant HLA. Dominating the ex vivo response were HLA-C-restricted CMV-specific TCR beta clonotypes.

This clonotype was found many times. Its antigen remains unknown. Each CDR3 protein gets one entry after TCRdb re-called the reads with MiXCR. In the table there are some 230,000 distinct CDR3 sequences, about 20% of which are singletons. Trimming cost V 3 bases and J 4 bases, with 12 bases left between them. CDR3 size: 15 residues. The V gene's germline CDR1 is SEHNR and CDR2 FQNEAQ (reference sequence). The sequence was collected from a human donor in good health (CMV status not recorded). Some clones in this sample may be carry-over from other donors' samples. The sequenced sample consisted of CD8+ T cells from PBMCs. The chain recombines TRBV7-9 with TRBJ1-4; D ambiguous. The CDR3 protein is CASSLSATINEKLFF. DNA of the CDR3: TGTGCCAGCAGCTTGTCGGCCACGATTAATGAAAAACTGTTTTTT.